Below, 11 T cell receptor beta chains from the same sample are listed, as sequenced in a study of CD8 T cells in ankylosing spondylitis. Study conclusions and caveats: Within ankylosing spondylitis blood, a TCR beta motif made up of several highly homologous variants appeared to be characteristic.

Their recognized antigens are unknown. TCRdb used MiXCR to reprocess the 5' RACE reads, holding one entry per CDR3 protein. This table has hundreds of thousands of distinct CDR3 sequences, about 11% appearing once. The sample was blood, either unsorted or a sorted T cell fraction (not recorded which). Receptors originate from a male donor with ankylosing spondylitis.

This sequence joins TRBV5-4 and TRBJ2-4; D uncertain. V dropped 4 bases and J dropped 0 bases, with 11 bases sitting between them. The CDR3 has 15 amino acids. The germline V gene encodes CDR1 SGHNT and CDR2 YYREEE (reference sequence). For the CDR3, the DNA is TGTGCCAGCAGCGAAGCGACGTTAGCCAAAAACATTCAGTACTTC. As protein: CASSEATLAKNIQYF.

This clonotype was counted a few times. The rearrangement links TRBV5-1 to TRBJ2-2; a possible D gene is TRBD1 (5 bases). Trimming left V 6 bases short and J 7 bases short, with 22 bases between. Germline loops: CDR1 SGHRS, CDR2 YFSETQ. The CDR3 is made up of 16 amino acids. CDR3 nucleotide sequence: TGCGCCAGCACCCCCAGATGGGGCCCTATTGTCGGGGAGCTGTTTTTT. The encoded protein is CASTPRWGPIVGELFF.

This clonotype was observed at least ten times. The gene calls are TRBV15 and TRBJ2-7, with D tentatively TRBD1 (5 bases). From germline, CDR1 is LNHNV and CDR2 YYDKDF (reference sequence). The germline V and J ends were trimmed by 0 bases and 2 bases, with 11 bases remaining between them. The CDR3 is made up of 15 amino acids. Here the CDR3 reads CATSRDLGRAYEQYF. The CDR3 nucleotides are TGTGCCACCAGCAGAGATCTGGGCAGGGCCTACGAGCAGTACTTC.

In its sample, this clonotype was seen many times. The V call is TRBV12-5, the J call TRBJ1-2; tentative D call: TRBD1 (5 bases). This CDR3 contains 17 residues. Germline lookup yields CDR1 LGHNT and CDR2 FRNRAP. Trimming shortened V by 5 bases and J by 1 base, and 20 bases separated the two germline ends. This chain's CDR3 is CASGLQPGAPYNYGYTF. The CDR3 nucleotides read TGTGCTAGTGGTCTCCAACCTGGGGCCCCCTATAACTATGGCTACACCTTC.

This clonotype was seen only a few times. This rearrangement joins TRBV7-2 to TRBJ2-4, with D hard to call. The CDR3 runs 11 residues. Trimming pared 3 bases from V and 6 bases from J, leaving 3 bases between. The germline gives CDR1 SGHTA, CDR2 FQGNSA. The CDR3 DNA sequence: TGTGCCAGCAGCTTCGGAAACATTCAGTACTTC. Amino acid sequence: CASSFGNIQYF. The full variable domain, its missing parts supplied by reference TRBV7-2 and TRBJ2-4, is GAGVSQSPSNKVTEKGKDVELRCDPISGHTALYWYRQSLGQGLEFLIYFQGNSAPDKSGLPSDRFSAERTGGSVSTLTIQRTQQEDSAVYLCASSFGNIQYFGAGTRLSVL.

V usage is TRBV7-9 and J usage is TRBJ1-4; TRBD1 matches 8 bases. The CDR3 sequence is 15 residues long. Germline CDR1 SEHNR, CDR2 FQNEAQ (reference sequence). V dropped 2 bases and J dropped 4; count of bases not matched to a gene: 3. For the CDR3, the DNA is TGTGCCAGCAGCTTACCAGGGGGCAGTAATGAAAAACTGTTTTTT. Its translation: CASSLPGGSNEKLFF.

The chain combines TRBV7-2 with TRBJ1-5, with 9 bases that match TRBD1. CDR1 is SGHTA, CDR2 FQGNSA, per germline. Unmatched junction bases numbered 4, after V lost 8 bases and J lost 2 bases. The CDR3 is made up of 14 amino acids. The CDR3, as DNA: TGTGCCAGCGCGACAGGGGGTGGCAATCAGCCCCAGCATTTT. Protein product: CASATGGGNQPQHF.

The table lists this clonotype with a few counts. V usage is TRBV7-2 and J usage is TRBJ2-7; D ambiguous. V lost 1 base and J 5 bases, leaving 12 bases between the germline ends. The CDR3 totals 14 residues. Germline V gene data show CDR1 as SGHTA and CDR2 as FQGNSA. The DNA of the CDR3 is TGTGCCAGCAGCTTAGAGTACTGGGCCGACGAGCAGTACTTC. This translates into CASSLEYWADEQYF.

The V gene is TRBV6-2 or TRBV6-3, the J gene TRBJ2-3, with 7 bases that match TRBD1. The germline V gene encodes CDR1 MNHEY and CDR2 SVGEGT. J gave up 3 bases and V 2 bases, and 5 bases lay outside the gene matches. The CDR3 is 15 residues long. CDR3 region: CASSYRTGPTDTQYF. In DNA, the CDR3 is TGTGCCAGCAGTTACCGGACAGGTCCAACAGATACGCAGTATTTT.

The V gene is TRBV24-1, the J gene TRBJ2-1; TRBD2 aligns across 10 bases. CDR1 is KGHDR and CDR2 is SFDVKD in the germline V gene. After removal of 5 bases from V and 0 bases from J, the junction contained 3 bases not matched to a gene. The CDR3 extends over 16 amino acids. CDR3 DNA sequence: TGTGCCACCAGTGTAGCGGGAGGAAGCTCCTACAATGAGCAGTTCTTC. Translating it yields CATSVAGGSSYNEQFF.

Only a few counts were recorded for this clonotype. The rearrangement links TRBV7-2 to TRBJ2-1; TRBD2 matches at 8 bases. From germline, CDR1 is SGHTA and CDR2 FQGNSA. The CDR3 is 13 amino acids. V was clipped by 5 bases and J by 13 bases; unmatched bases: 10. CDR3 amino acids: CASSISGSGKQFF. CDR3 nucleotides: TGTGCCAGCAGCATCAGCGGGAGTGGGAAACAGTTCTTC. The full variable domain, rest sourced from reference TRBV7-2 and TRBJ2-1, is GAGVSQSPSNKVTEKGKDVELRCDPISGHTALYWYRQSLGQGLEFLIYFQGNSAPDKSGLPSDRFSAERTGGSVSTLTIQRTQQEDSAVYLCASSISGSGKQFFGPGTRLTVL.